What follows are 15 T cell receptor beta chains derived from one specimen sequenced in a study of shared clonotypes between healthy human individuals. Positive CCR7 selection of CD45RO-negative cells yielded the naive CD8 cells, and terminally differentiated effector memory CD45RA+ cells were excluded. Sequenced by immunoSEQ multiplex PCR; TCRdb stores in-frame clones only, minus some. The data hold more than 2 million clones, with 85% to 95% observed a single time. Sequencing input: naive CD8+ T cells sorted from blood. The receptors were gathered from a man aged 18 to 35 in good health.

The chain joins TRBV25-1 to TRBJ1-4; weak D call: TRBD1 (5 bases). This CDR3 is 15 amino acids long. Germline CDR1 MGHDK, CDR2 SYGVNS. The CDR3 is CVAGGKPTTNEKLFF. CDR3 nucleotides: TGTGTGGCCGGGGGGAAACCTACAACTAATGAAAAACTGTTTTTT. The full variable domain, with the rest looked up from reference TRBV25-1 and TRBJ1-4, is EADIYQTPRYLVIGTGKKITLECSQTMGHDKMYWYQQDPGMELHLIHYSYGVNSTEKGDLSSESTVSRIRTEHFPLTLESARPSHTSQYLCVAGGKPTTNEKLFFGSGTQLSVL.

This chain joins TRBV7-8 and TRBJ2-7; no clear D gene. V was shortened by 1 base and J by 7 bases, with 11 bases between the two germline ends. The CDR3 runs to 13 residues. Germline V gene sequence: CDR1 SGHVS, CDR2 FQNEAQ. In DNA form, the CDR3 reads TGTGCCAGCAGCTTAGAACGGCCCGTAGAGCAGTACTTC. It is translated as CASSLERPVEQYF.

J is TRBJ2-3 and V is TRBV28, with TRBD2 matching over 10 bases. This CDR3 has 14 amino acids. Trimming removed 2 bases from V and 6 bases from J; junction bases left unmatched: 2. Germline CDR1 is MDHEN and CDR2 is SYDVKM. Written as DNA, the CDR3 is TGTGCCAGCAGTTTACTAGCGGGGGTGGATACGCAGTATTTT. Translated, it gives CASSLLAGVDTQYF.

The chain carries TRBV30 and TRBJ1-1; possible D gene TRBD1, 5 bases. V was clipped by 0 bases and J by 6 bases, with 11 bases between them. The germline CDR1 and CDR2 sequences are GTSNPN and SVGIG (reference sequence). The CDR3 has 13 residues. In DNA form, the CDR3 reads TGTGCCTGGAGTGTAGTATGGGGGGCTGAAGCTTTCTTT. This translates into CAWSVVWGAEAFF.

Turning to this clone: A much larger clone is a single base away; this may be a read error. Other nucleotide sequences in the sample specify the same CDR3. The V gene is TRBV13, the J gene TRBJ2-5; D gene ambiguous. Germline V gives CDR1 PRHDT, CDR2 FYEKMQ (reference sequence). V lost 3 bases to trimming and J lost 2 bases, with 1 base between them. The CDR3 length is 11 residues. The chain's CDR3 is CASSFQETQYF. CDR3 coding DNA: TGTGCCAGCAGCTTTCAAGAGACCCAGTACTTC.

The count of this clone is one. V usage is TRBV4-1 and J usage is TRBJ1-6; TRBD1 matches 7 bases. The trim removed 6 bases at V and 7 bases at J, leaving 6 bases unmatched. The CDR3 consists of 14 residues. Germline CDR1 and CDR2: MGHRA and YSYEKL. The DNA of the CDR3 is TGCGCCAGCAGGGATCAGGGGGGGAATTCACCCCTCCACTTT. Its protein product is CASRDQGGNSPLHF.

This chain connects TRBV9 to TRBJ2-7; possibly TRBD2 for D (6 bases). Germline V lookup: CDR1 SGDLS, CDR2 YYNGEE. The germline V and J ends were trimmed by 0 bases and 3 bases, with 10 bases remaining between them. CDR3 length: 14 residues. The CDR3 sequence is CASSVGETSYEQYF. As DNA, the CDR3 is TGTGCCAGCAGCGTAGGAGAGACTAGCTACGAGCAGTACTTC.

The gene calls are TRBV28 and TRBJ2-7, with D unclear. CDR1 is MDHEN and CDR2 is SYDVKM in the germline V gene. V was clipped by 4 bases and J by 7 bases, with 8 bases between them. The CDR3 contains 11 residues. The CDR3 nucleotides read TGTGCCAGCAGTTATGCACAGGAGCAGTACTTC. Translating gives CASSYAQEQYF.

The V gene is TRBV5-6, the J gene TRBJ1-2; possibly TRBD1 for D (5 bases). Germline values: CDR1 SGHDT, CDR2 YYEEEE. V was cut by 4 bases and J by 7 bases, with 11 bases left in between. There are 12 residues in the CDR3. This chain's CDR3 is CASSQGYGGYTF. The CDR3 nucleotides read TGTGCCAGCAGCCAGGGTTATGGTGGCTACACCTTC. Full variable domain (rest looked up from reference TRBV5-6 and TRBJ1-2): DAGVTQSPTHLIKTRGQQVTLRCSPKSGHDTVSWYQQALGQGPQFIFQYYEEEERQRGNFPDRFSGHQFPNYSSELNVNALLLGDSALYLCASSQGYGGYTFGSGTRLTVV.

Points on this clone: A much larger clone is a single base away; this may be a read error. No DNA is shown, since the ends of the CDR3 on it are uncertain; the CDR3 is the one TCRdb lists. The same CDR3 is also encoded by other DNA sequences in this sample. This rearrangement joins TRBV29-1 to TRBJ1-4. The CDR3 has 13 amino acids, counting both end residues. Germline CDR1 reads SQVTM; CDR2 reads ANQGSEA. CDR3 loop: CSVALGTNEKLFF.

The chain has TRBV28 and TRBJ2-7; possibly TRBD1 for D (6 bases). Germline CDR1 is MDHEN and CDR2 is SYDVKM. The CDR3 is 13 amino acids. With 9 bases removed from V and 7 bases from J, the gap between germline ends came to 19 bases. The CDR3 DNA reads as TGTGCCAGAGACAGCGGCGCTAGGGGGGAGCAGTACTTC. It codes for CARDSGARGEQYF. The full variable domain, with the rest looked up from reference TRBV28 and TRBJ2-7, is DVKVTQSSRYLVKRTGEKVFLECVQDMDHENMFWYRQDPGLGLRLIYFSYDVKMKEKGDIPEGYSVSREKKERFSLILESASTNQTSMYLCARDSGARGEQYFGPGTRLTVT.

The chain combines TRBV7-5 with TRBJ2-2; the table names TRBD2, a call not compared with the DNA. TRBV7-5 is flagged as a pseudogene. The CDR3 is 16 amino acids. Written as DNA, the CDR3 is TGTGCCAGAAGCTCCCCCCGGGGGGGAAACACCGGGGAGCCGTTTTTT. It codes for CARSSPRGGNTGEPFF.

This chain uses TRBV6-5 with TRBJ2-5, with 12 bases matching TRBD2. The V and J ends lost 0 bases and 5 bases, in that order; junction bases with no gene match: 1. The CDR3 length is 15 residues. Germline CDR1 MNHEY, CDR2 SVGAGI. CDR3: CASSYSTSGGETQYF. CDR3 nucleotide sequence: TGTGCCAGCAGTTACTCGACTAGCGGGGGCGAGACCCAGTACTTC.

The rearrangement links TRBV29-1 to TRBJ2-1; 11 nucleotides match TRBD1. This CDR3 is built from 15 residues. Per germline, CDR1 SQVTM and CDR2 ANQGSEA. Germline trimming cut 7 bases from V and 8 bases from J; bases unmatched to any gene: 13. CDR3 bases: TGCAGCGGAACCGGGACAGGGGGTTTTATATATGAGCAGTTCTTC. Amino acids: CSGTGTGGFIYEQFF.

The rearrangement joins TRBV11-2 to TRBJ2-7; no clear D. With 5 bases removed from V and 6 bases from J, the gap between germline ends came to 8 bases. Germline lookup yields CDR1 SGHAT and CDR2 FQNNGV. The CDR3 extends over 11 amino acids. The CDR3 DNA is TGTGCCAGCAGCACATCCCCCGAGCAGTACTTC. It translates to CASSTSPEQYF. Based on the CDR3 plus reference TRBV11-2 and TRBJ2-7, the full variable domain is EAGVAQSPRYKIIEKRQSVAFWCNPISGHATLYWYQQILGQGPKLLIQFQNNGVVDDSQLPKDRFSAERLKGVDSTLKIQPAKLEDSAVYLCASSTSPEQYFGPGTRLTVT.